Sequencing of this TCR beta chain was carried out in a study of early T cells in non-severe SARS-CoV-2 infection. Losses at the gene ends were 1 base for V and 5 bases for J; bases not matched to a gene: 6. The CDR3 runs to 14 residues. CDR1 is DFQATT, CDR2 SNEGSKA, per germline (reference sequence). MiXCR, run by TCRdb on the 5' RACE reads, gives a single entry per CDR3 protein. The sample records about 31,000 distinct CDR3 sequences, approximately 6% being singletons. This clonotype has at least ten counts. V gene TRBV20-1 combines with J gene TRBJ2-5, with 8 bases matching TRBD2. This clonotype was sampled from an adult who was a healthcare worker with PCR-confirmed SARS-CoV-2 infection or an uninfected control (not recorded which). Material: whole blood. The CDR3 protein is CSARVGRATETQYF. CDR3 in DNA: TGCAGTGCTAGAGTCGGGAGGGCCACGGAGACCCAGTACTTC.